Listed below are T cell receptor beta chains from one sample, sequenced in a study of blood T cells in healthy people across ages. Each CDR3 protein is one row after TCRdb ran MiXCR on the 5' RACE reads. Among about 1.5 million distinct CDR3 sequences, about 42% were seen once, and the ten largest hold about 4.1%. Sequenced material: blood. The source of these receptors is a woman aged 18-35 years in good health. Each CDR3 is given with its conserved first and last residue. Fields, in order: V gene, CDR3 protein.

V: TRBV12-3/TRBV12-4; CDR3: CASSLKETGEGYTF
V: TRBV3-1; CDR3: CASSQEPQGDSPLHF
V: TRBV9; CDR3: CASSVSRRNYGYTF
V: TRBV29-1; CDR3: CSVATGVAQPQHF
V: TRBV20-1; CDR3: CSATRGRRSYNEQYF
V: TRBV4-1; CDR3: CASSQQTASTDTQYF
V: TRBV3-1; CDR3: CASSQPKAGHKNIQYF
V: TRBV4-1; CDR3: CASSHERGMNTEAFF
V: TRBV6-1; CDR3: CASTAARFADTQYF
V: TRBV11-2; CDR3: CASSTTRQGNYGYTF
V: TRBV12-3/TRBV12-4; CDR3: CASSLKGEGYELYF
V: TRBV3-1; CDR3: CASSQDVFIGNSGNEQYF
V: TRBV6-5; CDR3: CAGSHKTRLSEQYF
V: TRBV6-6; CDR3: CASRPPVLELYGYTF
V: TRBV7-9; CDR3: CASGRQNTEAFF
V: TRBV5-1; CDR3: CASSYSGGALSVEQYF